This TCR beta chain stems from a study of blood T cell repertoires in COVID-19. Study details: Sample material is recorded as cDNA or gDNA derived from T cells, B-cell-depleted T cells, or PBMCs.

Original methodology: Reference gene primer amplification in the assay estimated nucleated cell counts. The protocol was immunoSEQ multiplex PCR, while the TCRdb copy is restricted to in-frame clones and leaves out a portion. The DNA gave D and trimming, while V, J and clone size come from that table. The sample lists about 350,000 clones; approximately 89% were seen once. The CDR3 extends over 13 amino acids. Germline assignment: CDR1 MNHEY and CDR2 SVGEGT. V gave up 6 bases and J gave up 14 bases, with 19 bases separating them. The chain carries TRBV6-2 or TRBV6-3 and TRBJ1-4; D uncertain. The TCR was taken from a woman between 55 and 75 years old with COVID-19, enrolled during active disease. Sequenced input: peripheral blood. CDR3 bases: TGTGCCAGCAGCGCCCCACTAATGAAAAGGCTGTTTTTT. It translates to CASSAPLMKRLFF.